A single T cell receptor (beta chain) is shown here with its context. This sample was included in a study of shared T cell receptors in the human thymus. Some clones are missing from TCRdb's copy, which holds only in-frame ones; the method was immunoSEQ multiplex PCR. In the table there are about 540,000 clones, more than 75% of which are singletons. Germline V gene sequence: CDR1 GTSNPN, CDR2 SVGIG (reference sequence). V lost 4 bases, J lost 4 bases, and 3 bases stayed unmatched. The CDR3 totals 13 residues. This same sample was also part of a study on human thymus T cells.

Sequencing input: thymocytes. This receptor was identified in a boy less than two years old with a congenital heart defect. The chain has TRBV30 and TRBJ1-5, with 8 bases matching TRBD1. CDR3 nucleotide sequence: TGTGCCTGGACGGACAGGGATAATCAGCCCCAGCATTTT. It is translated as CAWTDRDNQPQHF. Together with reference TRBV30 and TRBJ1-5, the CDR3 gives the full variable domain: SQTIHQWPATLVQPVGSPLSLECTVEGTSNPNLYWYRQAAGRGLQLLFYSVGIGQISSEVPQNLSASRPQDRQFILSSKKLLLSDSGFYLCAWTDRDNQPQHFGDGTRLSIL.